These 26 T cell receptor beta chains share one sample of origin, sequenced in a study of CD8 T cells in Susac syndrome (dated by TCRdb to the late 2010s). Libraries were prepared through the immunoSEQ multiplex PCR assay. RNA was extracted using the RNeasy kit, and about 0.45 to 1 ug of the RNA was reverse transcribed with random hexamers. The raw public reads went through TCRdb reprocessing: fastp at Q25, MiXCR clone calling, in-frame beta chains kept. Every CDR3 protein is listed once, alongside the most common genes and DNA of its rows. Recorded for this sample are about 200,000 distinct CDR3 sequences; approximately 93% of them occurred a single time. The top ten hold 0.1% to 0.12% of the sample. The sample was CD4+ T cells from PBMCs. The receptors were gathered from a human donor in good health.

This chain links TRBV6-2 or TRBV6-3 with TRBJ2-4; D call uncertain. This CDR3 spans 16 amino acids. Trimming removed 1 base from V and 0 bases from J, with 10 bases in between. Per the germline V gene, CDR1 is MNHEY and CDR2 is SVGEGT. CDR3 amino acids: CASSYLQPLAKNIQYF. The CDR3 DNA follows: TGTGCCAGCAGTTACTTACAGCCTCTAGCCAAAAACATTCAGTACTTC.

This rearrangement joins TRBV20-1 to TRBJ1-2; TRBD1 aligns across 8 bases. Germline trimming cut 2 bases from V and 5 bases from J; bases unmatched to any gene: 13. Per the germline V gene, CDR1 is DFQATT and CDR2 is SNEGSKA (reference sequence). The CDR3 sequence is 16 residues long. In DNA, the CDR3 is TGCAGTGCTAGACCCACTCGGGGACAGGCTACTTATGGCTACACCTTC. Residues: CSARPTRGQATYGYTF.

This clonotype was found once. The chain employs TRBV7-3 and TRBJ1-6, with no clear D. V lost 1 base and J 7 bases, leaving 5 bases between the germline ends. CDR3 length: 13 residues. The germline gives CDR1 SGHTA, CDR2 FQGTGA. Written as DNA, the CDR3 is TGTGCCAGCAGCTTAATGCAGAATTCACCCCTCCACTTT. Protein sequence: CASSLMQNSPLHF.

The chain couples TRBV5-1 to TRBJ2-5; D not resolved. This CDR3 has 15 residues. V lost 4 bases and J lost 2, with 15 bases in between. CDR1 and CDR2 from the germline V gene are SGHRS and YFSETQ. CDR3 protein: CASSRLRALQETQYF. The CDR3 nucleotides read TGCGCCAGCAGCCGGTTACGGGCCCTACAAGAGACCCAGTACTTC.

The rearrangement uses TRBV10-3 and TRBJ2-2; a weak D match, TRBD1 (6 bases). This CDR3 comprises 15 residues. Between the trimmed V and J ends, which lost 6 bases and 3 bases, there was a span of 14 bases. Germline V gives CDR1 ENHRY, CDR2 SYGVKD. CDR3 region: CAIRNRELDTGELFF. The CDR3 nucleotides are TGTGCCATCAGGAACAGGGAACTCGACACCGGGGAGCTGTTTTTT.

V usage is TRBV7-8 and J usage is TRBJ2-2; the D gene could be TRBD1 or TRBD2 (5 bases each). The CDR3 has 15 residues. Between the trimmed V and J ends, which lost 3 bases and 1 base, there was a span of 9 bases. The germline V gene encodes CDR1 SGHVS and CDR2 FQNEAQ. CDR3 nucleotides: TGTGCCAGCAGCTTGGGAGACAGGAACACCGGGGAGCTGTTTTTT. It is translated as CASSLGDRNTGELFF. Combining the CDR3 with reference TRBV7-8 and TRBJ2-2 gives the whole variable domain GAGVSQSPRYKVAKRGQDVALRCDPISGHVSLFWYQQALGQGPEFLTYFQNEAQLDKSGLPSDRFFAERPEGSVSTLKIQRTQQEDSAVYLCASSLGDRNTGELFFGEGSRLTVL.

The chain has TRBV4-2 and TRBJ2-6; 8 nucleotides match TRBD2. V was pared by 1 base and J by 4 bases, with 9 bases of the junction left unmatched. This CDR3 contains 18 residues. Germline CDR1 is LGHNA and CDR2 is YNFKEQ. The CDR3 coding sequence is TGTGCCAGCAGCCAAGGGGGCGGGGGGTCCACGGGGGCCAACGTCCTGACTTTC. It codes for CASSQGGGGSTGANVLTF.

The chain combines TRBV24-1 with TRBJ2-2, with a possible D match to TRBD1 (5 bases). V was cut by 3 bases and J by 6 bases, with 16 bases left in between. CDR3 length: 16 amino acids. Looked up from germline, CDR1 is KGHDR and CDR2 is SFDVKD. The CDR3 spells CATSDRQGILAGELFF. As DNA, the CDR3 is TGTGCCACCAGTGATCGGCAGGGAATCCTCGCCGGGGAGCTGTTTTTT.

The gene calls are TRBV6-5 and TRBJ2-3, with TRBD1 matching 9 bases. V dropped 6 bases and J dropped 1; count of bases not matched to a gene: 5. The CDR3 runs 15 residues. In germline, CDR1 is MNHEY, CDR2 SVGAGI. CDR3 in DNA: TGTGCCAGCAGCTCGCGGACAGGGGGCACAGATACGCAGTATTTT. This gives the protein CASSSRTGGTDTQYF.

This CDR3 reads CASTSRGPYNEQFF. CDR3 in DNA: TGTGCCAGCACTTCCCGGGGCCCCTACAATGAGCAGTTCTTC. The V call is TRBV12-3 or TRBV12-4, the J call TRBJ2-1; D tentatively reads TRBD1 or TRBD2 (5 bases each). This CDR3 spans 14 amino acids. The V and J ends lost 7 bases and 2 bases respectively, with 12 bases between them.

V gene TRBV6-5 combines with J gene TRBJ1-2, with D possibly being TRBD1 (6 bases). Trimming cost V 5 bases and J 4 bases, with 11 bases left between them. The germline V gene encodes CDR1 MNHEY and CDR2 SVGAGI. The CDR3 runs to 13 residues. CDR3 sequence (DNA): TGTGCCAGCAGTGTTCAGGGGAGCTATGGCTACACCTTC. Protein sequence: CASSVQGSYGYTF.

The chain uses TRBV5-1 and TRBJ1-1; 11 nucleotides match TRBD1. Germline CDR1 reads SGHRS; CDR2 reads YFSETQ. The CDR3 spans 15 residues. The V and J ends lost 3 bases and 5 bases, in that order; junction bases with no gene match: 6. CDR3 DNA sequence: TGCGCCAGCAGCTGGACAGGGGGCGCTAGGACTGAAGCTTTCTTT. Translating it yields CASSWTGGARTEAFF.

This sequence joins TRBV12-3 or TRBV12-4 and TRBJ2-4, with D possibly matching TRBD2 (6 bases). This CDR3 contains 14 residues. Trimming removed 5 bases from V and 0 bases from J, with 8 bases in between. This CDR3 is CASSPGGAKNIQYF. CDR3 bases: TGTGCCAGCAGTCCCGGGGGAGCCAAAAACATTCAGTACTTC.

The rearrangement uses TRBV7-9 and TRBJ2-3; TRBD1 is a possible D gene (5 bases). Germline-derived CDR1 and CDR2 are SEHNR and FQNEAQ (reference sequence). The CDR3 extends over 14 amino acids. V lost 6 bases and J 3 bases, leaving 13 bases between the germline ends. In DNA form, the CDR3 reads TGTGCCAGCAGTCAGGCAGGGTTAACAGATACGCAGTATTTT. Its translation is CASSQAGLTDTQYF. The full variable domain, rest sourced from reference TRBV7-9 and TRBJ2-3, is DTGVSQNPRHKITKRGQNVTFRCDPISEHNRLYWYRQTLGQGPEFLTYFQNEAQLEKSRLLSDRFSAERPKGSFSTLEIQRTEQGDSAMYLCASSQAGLTDTQYFGPGTRLTVL.

The chain links TRBV7-3 to TRBJ1-3, with D perhaps TRBD1 (5 bases). V was shortened by 5 bases and J by 1 base, with 9 bases between the two germline ends. This CDR3 contains 14 residues. Germline loops: CDR1 SGHTA, CDR2 FQGTGA. The CDR3 region has the DNA TGTGCCAGCAGCAGAACAGGATCTGGAAACACCATATATTTT. Translating gives CASSRTGSGNTIYF.

In this sample, this clonotype turned up once. The chain joins TRBV29-1 to TRBJ2-3, with D perhaps TRBD2 (6 bases). Germline lookup yields CDR1 SQVTM and CDR2 ANQGSEA. V lost 7 bases and J lost 3, with 8 bases in between. The CDR3 loop spans 11 amino acids. The CDR3 protein is CSAGTTDTQYF. The CDR3, as DNA: TGCAGCGCTGGGACTACAGATACGCAGTATTTT.

The chain recombines TRBV7-9 with TRBJ2-3, with D possibly TRBD2 on 5 matching bases. Germline V lookup: CDR1 SEHNR, CDR2 FQNEAQ (reference sequence). CDR3 length: 16 residues. V gave up 5 bases and J gave up 3 bases, with 18 bases separating them. DNA for the CDR3: TGTGCCAGCAGCGCCCCGACCGGCCCGGGGACAGATACGCAGTATTTT. This encodes CASSAPTGPGTDTQYF.

V usage is TRBV29-1 and J usage is TRBJ1-1; D is ambiguous. V gave up 6 bases and J gave up 0 bases, with 8 bases separating them. Germline V gene sequence: CDR1 SQVTM, CDR2 ANQGSEA. This CDR3 has 12 amino acids. CDR3 residues: CSVGIMNTEAFF. In nucleotides, the CDR3 is TGCAGCGTCGGAATAATGAACACTGAAGCTTTCTTT.

The chain joins TRBV27 to TRBJ2-5, with 8 bases matching TRBD2. Looked up from germline, CDR1 is MNHEY and CDR2 is SMNVEV (reference sequence). The CDR3 runs to 17 residues. With 4 bases clipped from V and 10 bases from J, the junction kept 20 bases outside the gene matches. Here the CDR3 DNA reads TGTGCCAGCAGTTCCCCGGGGCTAGCGGGCCCGAAGGGTATCCAGTACTTC. It encodes CASSSPGLAGPKGIQYF.

The rearrangement links TRBV20-1 to TRBJ2-3, with 9 bases that match TRBD2. The CDR3 contains 17 residues. Losses at the gene ends were 6 bases for V and 6 bases for J; bases not matched to a gene: 19. Germline V lookup: CDR1 DFQATT, CDR2 SNEGSKA (reference sequence). CDR3 loop: CSATPLLAGGVRDTQYF. The CDR3 DNA is TGCAGTGCAACTCCCTTGCTGGCGGGGGGGGTTCGGGATACGCAGTATTTT.

Here the CDR3 DNA reads TGTGCCAGCAGCCCGCCAGGGGGTATGGCCTATGGCTACACCTTC. Its translation: CASSPPGGMAYGYTF. The chain uses TRBV7-2 and TRBJ1-2; 7 positions match TRBD1. Germline assignment: CDR1 SGHTA and CDR2 FQGNSA. The V gene end was trimmed by 5 bases and the J gene end by 4 bases; junction bases not matched to a gene: 10. The CDR3 loop spans 15 amino acids.

The V call is TRBV5-1, the J call TRBJ2-6, with 7 bases identical to TRBD1. The CDR3 covers 16 residues. V dropped 3 bases and J dropped 1; count of bases not matched to a gene: 4. Germline loops: CDR1 SGHRS, CDR2 YFSETQ. CDR3 sequence reads: CASSSTGYSGANVLTF. The CDR3 DNA is TGCGCCAGCAGCTCGACAGGGTATTCTGGGGCCAACGTCCTGACTTTC.

This clonotype was recorded only once. V and J are TRBV25-1 and TRBJ2-1; D possibly corresponds to TRBD2 (6 bases). The germline CDR1 and CDR2 sequences are MGHDK and SYGVNS. This CDR3 spans 16 amino acids. The germline V and J ends were trimmed by 2 bases and 5 bases, with 16 bases remaining between them. The CDR3 DNA follows: TGTGCCAGCAGTGAAATTTTCGGAGGGGTTGACAATGAGCAGTTCTTC. Translating gives CASSEIFGGVDNEQFF.

The chain uses TRBV6-1 and TRBJ1-1; D uncertain. V lost 4 bases and J lost 5, with 14 bases in between. Germline V CDR1 and CDR2: MNHNS, SASEGT. This CDR3 is 14 amino acids long. In DNA, the CDR3 is TGTGCCAGCAGTGTCGTGACACGGGTGACTGAAGCTTTCTTT. Encoded protein: CASSVVTRVTEAFF.

This sequence joins TRBV4-3 and TRBJ2-4, with 7 bases that match TRBD1. The V gene's germline CDR1 is LGHNA and CDR2 YSLEER. The length of the CDR3 is 16 residues. V trimming: 3 bases; J trimming: 7 bases; junction bases outside the gene matches: 12. Written as DNA, the CDR3 is TGCGCCAGCAGCCATGGTAAAGGGACAGTCGGGAACATTCAGTACTTC. Encoded protein: CASSHGKGTVGNIQYF.

The genes are TRBV14 and TRBJ2-6, with D unresolved. The germline V gene has CDR1 SGHDN and CDR2 FVKESK. The CDR3 runs 16 residues. V gave up 4 bases and J gave up 0 bases, with 10 bases separating them. As DNA, the CDR3 is TGTGCCAGCAGCCGGCCAGGAGACTCTGGGGCCAACGTCCTGACTTTC. Protein: CASSRPGDSGANVLTF.